Below, 11 T cell receptor beta chains from the same sample are listed, as sequenced in a study of blood T cells in healthy people across ages. A J-beta primer mix and a sample-barcoded 5' primer were used in a second PCR of roughly 6 to 11 cycles. TCRdb reanalysed the 5' RACE reads using MiXCR and keeps one entry per CDR3 protein. The sample has fewer than 900,000 distinct CDR3 sequences, approximately 43% seen once. What was sequenced was blood. These receptors were collected from a woman aged 55-70 years in good health.

This chain links TRBV14 with TRBJ2-1; 8 bases match TRBD2. The CDR3 runs to 18 residues. V was clipped by 0 bases and J by 3 bases; unmatched bases: 10. The germline CDR1 and CDR2 sequences are SGHDN and FVKESK. The CDR3 spells CASSQDQVGGAFYNEQFF. CDR3 in DNA: TGTGCCAGCAGCCAAGATCAAGTCGGGGGGGCATTCTACAATGAGCAGTTCTTC.

This clonotype was counted only a few times. The rearrangement uses TRBV7-8 and TRBJ1-5; D unresolved. V was shortened by 8 bases and J by 5 bases, with 10 bases between the two germline ends. The CDR3 extends over 12 amino acids. Germline CDR1 reads SGHVS; CDR2 reads FQNEAQ. The DNA for the CDR3 is TGTGCCAGCCAGGCAATTGATCAGCCCCAGCATTTT. Its protein is CASQAIDQPQHF.

This clonotype occurred a few times. The gene calls are TRBV6-2 or TRBV6-3 and TRBJ2-2, with 8 bases aligning to TRBD1. The CDR3 contains 15 residues. Germline V gene data show CDR1 as MNHEY and CDR2 as SVGEGT. V trimming: 6 bases; J trimming: 2 bases; junction bases outside the gene matches: 5. CDR3 nucleotide sequence: TGTGCCAGCAGAAGACAGGGGCTAAACACCGGGGAGCTGTTTTTT. Its translation is CASRRQGLNTGELFF.

The chain combines TRBV10-1 with TRBJ1-6; D is ambiguous. V shed 9 bases and J shed 5 bases, with 14 bases lying between them. The CDR3 covers 14 residues. CDR1 WNHNN and CDR2 SYGVQD come from the germline V gene (reference sequence). CDR3 protein: CARSVPLDNSPLHF. The CDR3 DNA sequence: TGCGCCAGAAGCGTTCCGCTCGATAATTCACCCCTCCACTTT.

In DNA form, the CDR3 reads TGTGCCTGGAGTATGAGGATTGGGGAGACCCAGTACTTC. It encodes CAWSMRIGETQYF. The V call is TRBV30, the J call TRBJ2-7; D ambiguous. The closer fit of TRBJ2-5 to the DNA end suggests the J call may be wrong. Germline CDR1 GTSNPN, CDR2 SVGIG (reference sequence). The CDR3 loop spans 13 amino acids.

This clonotype was picked up many times. The chain employs TRBV6-5 and TRBJ2-1; D is perhaps TRBD1 (6 bases). The CDR3 has 14 amino acids. V lost 4 bases to trimming and J lost 0 bases, with 7 bases between them. Germline V gene data show CDR1 as MNHEY and CDR2 as SVGAGI. CDR3 protein: CASSWDISYNEQFF. The CDR3 DNA is TGTGCCAGCAGTTGGGACATCTCCTACAATGAGCAGTTCTTC.

This clonotype appeared once. The junction departs from germline at one end; a sequencing error may be responsible. The rearrangement joins TRBV12-3 or TRBV12-4 to TRBJ2-2; D is uncertain. The CDR3 has 11 residues. The CDR3 region is CASTLTGELFF. The CDR3 DNA follows: TGTGCCAGCACTTTAACCGGGGAGCTGTTTTTT.

The rearrangement uses TRBV9 and TRBJ2-3; D remains unclear. The germline V gene has CDR1 SGDLS and CDR2 YYNGEE. Trimming took off 0 bases at V and 2 bases at J, with 7 bases between the two ends. This CDR3 has 14 amino acids. CDR3 protein: CASSVEGFTDTQYF. CDR3 sequence (DNA): TGTGCCAGCAGCGTAGAGGGTTTCACAGATACGCAGTATTTT. The variable domain in full, with the rest retrieved from reference TRBV9 and TRBJ2-3, is DSGVTQTPKHLITATGQRVTLRCSPRSGDLSVYWYQQSLDQGLQFLIQYYNGEERAKGNILERFSAQQFPDLHSELNLSSLELGDSALYFCASSVEGFTDTQYFGPGTRLTVL.

V and J are TRBV7-2 and TRBJ2-1, with 10 bases lining up with TRBD2. This CDR3 has 15 residues. After removal of 5 bases from V and 6 bases from J, the junction contained 7 bases not matched to a gene. Germline V CDR1 and CDR2: SGHTA, FQGNSA. Here the CDR3 reads CTSSVASGRPNEQFF. DNA of the CDR3: TGTACCAGCAGCGTCGCTAGCGGGAGACCCAATGAGCAGTTCTTC.

A remark on this clonotype: One end of the junction fails to match germline, which may point to a read error. This sequence joins TRBV6-5 and TRBJ2-7, with D hard to call. The CDR3 is 14 amino acids. CDR1 is MNHEY and CDR2 is SVGAGI in the germline V gene. In nucleotides, the CDR3 is TGTGCCAGCAGTGACTCGAGTGGCGCTGGAGAGCAGTACTTC. Protein: CASSDSSGAGEQYF.

The chain uses TRBV7-2 and TRBJ2-1; TRBD2 aligns across 7 bases. Per germline, CDR1 SGHTA and CDR2 FQGNSA. V lost 5 bases, J lost 10 bases, and 2 bases stayed unmatched. CDR3 length: 11 amino acids. The CDR3: CASSLLAEQFF. The CDR3 DNA reads as TGTGCCAGCAGCCTACTAGCGGAGCAGTTCTTC. The full variable domain, completed using reference TRBV7-2 and TRBJ2-1, is GAGVSQSPSNKVTEKGKDVELRCDPISGHTALYWYRQSLGQGLEFLIYFQGNSAPDKSGLPSDRFSAERTGGSVSTLTIQRTQQEDSAVYLCASSLLAEQFFGPGTRLTVL.